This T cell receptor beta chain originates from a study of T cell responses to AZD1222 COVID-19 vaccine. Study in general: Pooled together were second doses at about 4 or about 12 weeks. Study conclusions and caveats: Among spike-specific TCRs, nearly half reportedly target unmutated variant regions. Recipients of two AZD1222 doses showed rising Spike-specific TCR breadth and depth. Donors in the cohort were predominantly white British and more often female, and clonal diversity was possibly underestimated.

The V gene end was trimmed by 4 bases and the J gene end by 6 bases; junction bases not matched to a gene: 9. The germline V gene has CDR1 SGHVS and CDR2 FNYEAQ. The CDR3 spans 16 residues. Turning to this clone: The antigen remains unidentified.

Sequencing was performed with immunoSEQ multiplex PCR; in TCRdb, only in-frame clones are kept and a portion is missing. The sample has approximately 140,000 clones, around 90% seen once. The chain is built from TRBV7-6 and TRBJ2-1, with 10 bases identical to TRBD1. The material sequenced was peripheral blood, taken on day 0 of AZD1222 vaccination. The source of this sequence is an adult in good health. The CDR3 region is CASSSLDRGRTNEQFF. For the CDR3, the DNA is TGTGCCAGCAGCTCCCTAGACAGGGGGCGCACCAATGAGCAGTTCTTC.